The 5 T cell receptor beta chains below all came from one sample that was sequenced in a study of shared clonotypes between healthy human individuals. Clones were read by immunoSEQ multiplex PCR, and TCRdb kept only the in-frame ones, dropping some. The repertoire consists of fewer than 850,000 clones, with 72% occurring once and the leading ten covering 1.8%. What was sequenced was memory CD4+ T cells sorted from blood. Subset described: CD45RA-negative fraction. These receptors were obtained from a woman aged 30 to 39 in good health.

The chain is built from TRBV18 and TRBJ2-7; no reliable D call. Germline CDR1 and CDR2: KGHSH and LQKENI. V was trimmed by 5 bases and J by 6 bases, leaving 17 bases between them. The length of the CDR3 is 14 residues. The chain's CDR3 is CASSDQATQGEQYF. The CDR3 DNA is TGTGCCAGCTCAGACCAGGCTACCCAAGGCGAGCAGTACTTC. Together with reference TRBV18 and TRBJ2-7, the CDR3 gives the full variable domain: NAGVMQNPRHLVRRRGQEARLRCSPMKGHSHVYWYRQLPEEGLKFMVYLQKENIIDESGMPKERFSAEFPKEGPSILRIQQVVRGDSAAYFCASSDQATQGEQYFGPGTRLTVT.

The CDR3 DNA reads TGTGCCAGCAGCCCGGTGGTTGTAGGGGGCAATCAGCCCCAGCATTTT. Translated, it gives CASSPVVVGGNQPQHF. The rearrangement uses TRBV7-2 and TRBJ1-5; TRBD1 is a possible D gene (5 bases). In germline, CDR1 is SGHTA, CDR2 FQGNSA. The ends were cut back, 5 bases at V and 2 bases at J, with 16 bases in the middle. The CDR3 has 16 amino acids.

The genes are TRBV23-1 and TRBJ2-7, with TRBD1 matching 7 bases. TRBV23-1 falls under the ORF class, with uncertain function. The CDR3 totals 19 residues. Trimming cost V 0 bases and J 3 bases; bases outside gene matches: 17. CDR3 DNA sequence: TGCGCCAGCAGTCAATCGACAGGGATTCTGATTACAAGCTACTACGAGCAGTACTTC. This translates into CASSQSTGILITSYYEQYF.

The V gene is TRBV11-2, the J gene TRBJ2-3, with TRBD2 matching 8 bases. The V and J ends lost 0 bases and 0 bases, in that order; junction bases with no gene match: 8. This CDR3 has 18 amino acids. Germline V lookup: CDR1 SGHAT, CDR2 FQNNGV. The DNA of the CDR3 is TGTGCCAGCAGCTTAGAGTCGGGGGGGAGACCTAGCACAGATACGCAGTATTTT. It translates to CASSLESGGRPSTDTQYF.

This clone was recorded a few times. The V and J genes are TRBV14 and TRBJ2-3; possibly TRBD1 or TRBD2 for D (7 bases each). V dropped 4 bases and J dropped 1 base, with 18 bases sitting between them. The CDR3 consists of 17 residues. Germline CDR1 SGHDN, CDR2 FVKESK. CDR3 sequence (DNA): TGTGCCAGCAGCCCCGTAGGGGGCGGGAGTCGCACAGATACGCAGTATTTT. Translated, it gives CASSPVGGGSRTDTQYF.